One T cell receptor beta chain is described in this entry. No antigen is known for it. The sample belongs to a study of molecular identifiers for immune sequencing clone quantification. Study overall: Replicates involved a five-way split of RNA from around 18,000 or 91,000 naive CD8 cells, with sequencing of four. Study findings and constraints: Should identical TCR molecules share a barcode, the sizes of highly expanded clones could be underestimated. Even with some 960,000 naive cells present, spiked Jurkat TCR RNA from one cell was reportedly detectable.

A single record per CDR3 protein comes from TCRdb applying MiXCR to the PCR reads. The sample contains about 40,000 distinct CDR3 sequences, 15% to 20% of which appear only once. V shed 2 bases and J 1 base; nucleotides not matched to a gene: 3. This CDR3 is built from 16 residues. CDR1 is SGHAT and CDR2 is FQNNGV in the germline V gene. The rearrangement uses TRBV11-2 and TRBJ2-3; 10 positions agree with TRBD2. This receptor was obtained from a human donor in good health. Some libraries in this study had Jurkat cell RNA spiked in. Sequences were obtained from naive CD8+ T cells from blood, with Jurkat cell RNA spiked in. Subset indicated: FACS-sorted CD8+CD4-CCR7+CD45RA+ naive T cells. DNA for the CDR3: TGTGCCAGCAGCTTATTAGCGGGAGGCGGCACAGATACGCAGTATTTT. Amino acid sequence: CASSLLAGGGTDTQYF.